Below are 29 T cell receptor beta chains sequenced from a single sample in a study of blood T cell repertoires in COVID-19. Here immunoSEQ multiplex PCR was the method, and the copy in TCRdb shows in-frame clones only, minus some. The repertoire consists of tens of thousands of clones, with about 83% occurring once and the leading ten covering roughly 45%. The source material was peripheral blood. These receptors all stem from a woman aged 80 or over with active or convalescent COVID-19.

The V and J genes are TRBV11-2 and TRBJ2-1; unclear D gene. CDR1 is SGHAT, CDR2 FQNNGV, per germline. Trimming took 0 bases from V and 4 from J, leaving 13 bases between them. The CDR3 spans 16 residues. The CDR3 DNA reads TGTGCCAGCAGCTTAGAGCTAGTCTTTTCGTACAATGAGCAGTTCTTC. This encodes CASSLELVFSYNEQFF.

The chain carries TRBV28 and TRBJ1-1; a possible D gene is TRBD1 (6 bases). Germline V CDR1 and CDR2: MDHEN, SYDVKM. Trimming stripped 6 bases from V and 1 base from J, with 12 bases between. The length of the CDR3 is 14 residues. CDR3 sequence reads: CASRITGPNTEAFF. The CDR3 DNA sequence: TGTGCCAGCAGGATAACAGGGCCGAACACTGAAGCTTTCTTT.

The chain is built from TRBV12-3 or TRBV12-4 and TRBJ1-2, with TRBD1 identical over 9 bases. Losses at the gene ends were 5 bases for V and 8 bases for J; bases not matched to a gene: 6. The CDR3 is 13 residues long. For the CDR3, the DNA is TGTGCCAGCAGTCAACAGGGGGCGGGAGGCTACACCTTC. Translated: CASSQQGAGGYTF.

The chain has TRBV3-1 (or the pseudogene TRBV3-2) and TRBJ2-1, with 8 bases lining up with TRBD2. Trimming removed 0 bases from V and 9 bases from J; junction bases left unmatched: 13. The CDR3 covers 17 residues. From germline, CDR1 is LGHDT and CDR2 YNNKEL (reference sequence). The chain's CDR3 is CASSQDLSGTSFCEQFF. CDR3 nucleotides: TGTGCCAGCAGCCAAGATCTCTCAGGGACTAGTTTCTGTGAGCAGTTCTTC.

J is TRBJ2-3 and V is TRBV18; the D is unclear. Germline V gene lookup returns CDR1 KGHSH and CDR2 LQKENI. The CDR3 is made up of 14 amino acids. Trimming removed 0 bases from V and 3 bases from J, with 7 bases in between. The CDR3: CASSPPWRTDTQYF. Written as DNA, the CDR3 is TGTGCCAGCTCACCACCTTGGAGAACAGATACGCAGTATTTT.

The V gene is TRBV28, the J gene TRBJ1-6; 8 bases map to TRBD1. J gave up 7 bases and V 10 bases, and 9 bases lay outside the gene matches. The CDR3 is made up of 14 amino acids. CDR1 and CDR2 (germline): MDHEN, SYDVKM. The CDR3: CAIGTGLRNSPLHF. For the CDR3, the DNA is TGTGCCATCGGGACAGGTCTTAGAAATTCACCCCTCCACTTT. Full variable domain (outside the CDR3, taken from reference TRBV28 and TRBJ1-6): DVKVTQSSRYLVKRTGEKVFLECVQDMDHENMFWYRQDPGLGLRLIYFSYDVKMKEKGDIPEGYSVSREKKERFSLILESASTNQTSMYLCAIGTGLRNSPLHFGNGTRLTVT.

The rearrangement uses TRBV28 and TRBJ1-1; D gene unclear. The CDR3 has 13 amino acids. V gave up 7 bases and J gave up 4 bases, with 13 bases separating them. Germline-derived CDR1 and CDR2 are MDHEN and SYDVKM. For the CDR3, the DNA is TGTGCCAGCAAAGGAGGGTCGGCCACTGAAGCTTTCTTT. Its translation: CASKGGSATEAFF.

The rearrangement uses TRBV25-1 and TRBJ1-4; maybe TRBD1 (6 bases). The CDR3 is 17 amino acids. The V and J ends lost 8 bases and 0 bases respectively, with 19 bases between them. The germline V gene encodes CDR1 MGHDK and CDR2 SYGVNS. CDR3 nucleotide sequence: TGTGCCAGCGATAACGGACAGACTGAGACAACTAATGAAAAACTGTTTTTT. Translation gives CASDNGQTETTNEKLFF.

The chain carries TRBV4-2 and TRBJ2-7; 8 bases match TRBD2. The CDR3 totals 15 residues. Germline-derived CDR1 and CDR2 are LGHNA and YNFKEQ. The V segment lost 0 bases and the J segment 0 bases; nucleotides outside the gene matches: 1. The CDR3 DNA reads as TGTGCCAGCAGCCAAGATACTAGCGGCTCCTACGAGCAGTACTTC. Protein: CASSQDTSGSYEQYF.

In DNA, the CDR3 is TGTGCCAGCAGTGAAAGTTGGCGGGATATCGAGCAGTTCTTC. This sequence encodes CASSESWRDIEQFF. The chain is built from TRBV6-1 and TRBJ2-1; D may be TRBD2 (6 bases). V dropped 2 bases and J dropped 10 bases, with 15 bases sitting between them. CDR3 length: 14 amino acids. The V gene's germline CDR1 is MNHNS and CDR2 SASEGT.

This clone was seen a single time. The chain combines TRBV4-1 with TRBJ2-6, with a weak D call TRBD1 (6 bases). Per germline, CDR1 MGHRA and CDR2 YSYEKL. This CDR3 region has 15 residues. Trimming stripped 2 bases from V and 2 bases from J, with 7 bases between. CDR3 DNA sequence: TGCGCCAGCAGCCAAACAGGGACTGGGGCCAACGTCCTGACTTTC. Its protein product is CASSQTGTGANVLTF.

The gene calls are TRBV5-4 and TRBJ1-6, with D possibly matching TRBD1 (5 bases). There are 14 residues in the CDR3. Germline lookup yields CDR1 SGHNT and CDR2 YYREEE (reference sequence). V was trimmed by 3 bases and J by 5 bases, leaving 9 bases between them. Written as DNA, the CDR3 is TGTGCCAGCAGCTCCCAGGGAAATAATTCACCCCTCCACTTT. Translated: CASSSQGNNSPLHF.

This clone has a count of ten or more. The chain uses TRBV19 and TRBJ2-7; TRBD2 aligns across 10 bases. The CDR3 spans 15 residues. V was pared by 4 bases and J by 4 bases, with 7 bases of the junction left unmatched. Germline CDR1 LNHDA, CDR2 SQIVND (reference sequence). DNA for the CDR3: TGTGCCAGTAGTACCAGTAGCGGGAGGTCATACGAGCAGTACTTC. It yields the protein CASSTSSGRSYEQYF. The whole variable domain, remainder taken from reference TRBV19 and TRBJ2-7, is DGGITQSPKYLFRKEGQNVTLSCEQNLNHDAMYWYRQDPGQGLRLIYYSQIVNDFQKGDIAEGYSVSREKKESFPLTVTSAQKNPTAFYLCASSTSSGRSYEQYFGPGTRLTVT.

The V and J genes are TRBV7-3 and TRBJ2-7, with 11 bases that match TRBD1. The CDR3 spans 15 residues. The V gene's germline CDR1 is SGHTA and CDR2 FQGTGA. V trimming: 0 bases; J trimming: 4 bases; junction bases outside the gene matches: 2. The CDR3 bases are TGTGCCAGCAGCTTAACCGGGACAGGGGGGTACGAGCAGTACTTC. Translated: CASSLTGTGGYEQYF.

This chain joins TRBV27 and TRBJ1-4, with D possibly TRBD1 on 6 matching bases. The CDR3 loop spans 17 amino acids. With 3 bases removed from V and 0 bases from J, the gap between germline ends came to 14 bases. Germline CDR1 and CDR2: MNHEY and SMNVEV (reference sequence). DNA for the CDR3: TGTGCCAGCAGTTTGGGGGCAGGAACCTCAACTAATGAAAAACTGTTTTTT. Its protein product is CASSLGAGTSTNEKLFF.

The chain couples TRBV10-3 to TRBJ2-5; D gene unclear. This CDR3 has 14 amino acids. The V gene's germline CDR1 is ENHRY and CDR2 SYGVKD. V was cut by 6 bases and J by 5 bases, with 16 bases left in between. The DNA of the CDR3 is TGTGCCATCAGCCCGGAGCCTCGCGCGGAGACCCAGTACTTC. This codes for CAISPEPRAETQYF.

This chain connects TRBV18 to TRBJ1-2; 7 nucleotides match TRBD1. This CDR3 contains 13 residues. Germline CDR1 reads KGHSH; CDR2 reads LQKENI. The J segment lost 8 bases and the V segment lost 2 bases, leaving 5 bases of the junction unmatched. The CDR3 spells CASSPKGARGYTF. The CDR3 DNA follows: TGTGCCAGCTCACCAAAGGGGGCTCGGGGCTACACCTTC.

The rearrangement joins TRBV11-2 to TRBJ2-7; the D is unclear. The germline V gene encodes CDR1 SGHAT and CDR2 FQNNGV. V was cut by 1 base and J by 10 bases, with 17 bases left in between. CDR3 length equals 14 residues. CDR3 loop: CASSLVGQVFDQYF. Written as DNA, the CDR3 is TGTGCCAGCAGCTTAGTCGGCCAGGTTTTCGATCAGTACTTC.

This clone was picked up a small number of times. The gene calls are TRBV7-8 and TRBJ2-2, with 8 bases aligning to TRBD1. Germline assignment: CDR1 SGHVS and CDR2 FQNEAQ. With V trimmed by 3 bases and J by 2 bases, 8 bases remained unmatched. The CDR3 totals 17 residues. The CDR3 reads CASSLIFGTGNTGELFF. The CDR3 nucleotides read TGTGCCAGCAGCTTGATATTTGGGACAGGCAACACCGGGGAGCTGTTTTTT.

This clone was observed a handful of times. This chain uses TRBV19 with TRBJ1-5, with D unresolved. Germline V gene lookup returns CDR1 LNHDA and CDR2 SQIVND (reference sequence). The V gene lost 7 bases and the J gene lost 1 base, with 8 bases spanning the gap. This CDR3 has 13 residues. The CDR3 sequence is CASTRESNQPQHF. The CDR3 DNA sequence: TGTGCCAGTACCCGGGAAAGCAATCAGCCCCAGCATTTT.

This clone came up once. This chain uses TRBV6-5 with TRBJ2-3; D gene uncertain. V dropped 7 bases and J dropped 3 bases, with 14 bases sitting between them. Germline CDR1 MNHEY, CDR2 SVGAGI. The CDR3 has 14 amino acids. The CDR3 bases are TGTGCCAGCACCCCGCAGGTGGTGACAGATACGCAGTATTTT. Translating it yields CASTPQVVTDTQYF.

The rearrangement joins TRBV19 to TRBJ2-2; 12 nucleotides match TRBD2. Germline CDR1 reads LNHDA; CDR2 reads SQIVND (reference sequence). V lost 5 bases to trimming and J lost 3 bases; unmatched junction nucleotides: 13. The CDR3 length is 19 residues. The DNA of the CDR3 is TGTGCCAGTAGTCAAACCCGGGGACTAGCGGGTACCCACACCGGGGAGCTGTTTTTT. It is translated as CASSQTRGLAGTHTGELFF.

V and J are TRBV11-2 and TRBJ1-4; 9 nucleotides line up with TRBD1. J lost 0 bases, V lost 2 bases, and 7 bases had no gene match. Germline assignment: CDR1 SGHAT and CDR2 FQNNGV. CDR3 length: 18 amino acids. The CDR3 region has the DNA TGTGCCAGCAGCTTACCCTTACAGGGGGCGGCAACTAATGAAAAACTGTTTTTT. This encodes CASSLPLQGAATNEKLFF.

The chain has TRBV9 and TRBJ2-5; 10 bases line up with TRBD2. CDR3 size: 18 residues. Trimming took 0 bases from V and 9 from J; bases not matched to a gene: 17. CDR1 is SGDLS, CDR2 YYNGEE, per germline. The CDR3 DNA reads TGTGCCAGCAGCGTAGGTCCCCCAGGGACTAGCGTGACCAGGGCCCAGTACTTC. Translated: CASSVGPPGTSVTRAQYF. The full variable domain, in which reference TRBV9 and TRBJ2-5 provide the parts outside the CDR3, is DSGVTQTPKHLITATGQRVTLRCSPRSGDLSVYWYQQSLDQGLQFLIQYYNGEERAKGNILERFSAQQFPDLHSELNLSSLELGDSALYFCASSVGPPGTSVTRAQYFGPGTRLLVL.

The V call is TRBV18, the J call TRBJ1-1, with a weak D call TRBD1 (5 bases). This CDR3 spans 13 amino acids. Germline loops: CDR1 KGHSH, CDR2 LQKENI. V was pared by 3 bases and J by 1 base, with 6 bases between. The DNA for the CDR3 is TGTGCCAGCTCACCGACAGAGAACACTGAAGCTTTCTTT. Its translation is CASSPTENTEAFF.

The chain recombines TRBV7-3 with TRBJ2-5; maybe TRBD2 (5 bases). The CDR3 sequence is 13 residues long. Trimming stripped 5 bases from V and 3 bases from J, with 10 bases between. Germline V lookup: CDR1 SGHTA, CDR2 FQGTGA. This CDR3 reads CASSEGAKETQYF. The CDR3 DNA reads TGTGCCAGCAGCGAGGGTGCTAAAGAGACCCAGTACTTC.

The V and J genes are TRBV4-2 and TRBJ2-5, with 7 bases identical to TRBD1. CDR1 and CDR2 from the germline V gene are LGHNA and YNFKEQ. The CDR3 is made up of 15 amino acids. The J segment lost 4 bases and the V segment lost 4 bases, leaving 9 bases of the junction unmatched. CDR3 nucleotide sequence: TGTGCCAGCAGCCGCGAACAGGGGTTGGTAGAGACCCAGTACTTC. The encoded protein is CASSREQGLVETQYF.

The chain links TRBV6-1 to TRBJ1-2; 7 bases align to TRBD1. CDR1 is MNHNS and CDR2 is SASEGT in the germline V gene. The V and J ends lost 1 base and 0 bases, in that order; junction bases with no gene match: 5. This CDR3 is 16 amino acids long. CDR3 nucleotide sequence: TGTGCCAGCAGTGAAGTGACGGGACAGACTAACTATGGCTACACCTTC. It encodes CASSEVTGQTNYGYTF.

CDR3 protein: CASSQQGLANTEAFF. CDR3 sequence (DNA): TGTGCCAGCAGCCAGCAGGGTTTGGCGAACACTGAAGCTTTCTTT. The chain uses TRBV3-1 (or the pseudogene TRBV3-2) and TRBJ1-1, with a weak D call TRBD1 (5 bases). The CDR3 has 15 residues. Germline V gene data show CDR1 as LGHDT and CDR2 as YNNKEL (reference sequence). V lost 3 bases and J 1 base, leaving 12 bases between the germline ends.